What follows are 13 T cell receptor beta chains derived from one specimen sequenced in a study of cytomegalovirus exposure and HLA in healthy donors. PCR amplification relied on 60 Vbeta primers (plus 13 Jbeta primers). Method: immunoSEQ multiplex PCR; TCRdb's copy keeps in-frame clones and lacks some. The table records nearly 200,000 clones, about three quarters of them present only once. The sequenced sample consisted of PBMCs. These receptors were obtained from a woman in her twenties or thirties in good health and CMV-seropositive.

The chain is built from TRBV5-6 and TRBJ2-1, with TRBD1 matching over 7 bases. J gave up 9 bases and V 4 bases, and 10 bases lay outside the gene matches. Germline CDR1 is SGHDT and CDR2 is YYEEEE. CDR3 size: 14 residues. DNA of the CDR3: TGTGCCAGCAGCAGGAGACAGGGTCAAGGTGAGCAGTTCTTC. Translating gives CASSRRQGQGEQFF. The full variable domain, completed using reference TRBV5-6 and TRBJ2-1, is DAGVTQSPTHLIKTRGQQVTLRCSPKSGHDTVSWYQQALGQGPQFIFQYYEEEERQRGNFPDRFSGHQFPNYSSELNVNALLLGDSALYLCASSRRQGQGEQFFGPGTRLTVL.

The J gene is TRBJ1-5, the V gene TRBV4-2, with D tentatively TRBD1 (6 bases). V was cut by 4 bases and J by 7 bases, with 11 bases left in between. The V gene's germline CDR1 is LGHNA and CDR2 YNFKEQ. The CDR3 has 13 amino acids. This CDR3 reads CASSLGHQQPQHF. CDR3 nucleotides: TGTGCCAGCAGCCTGGGACATCAGCAGCCCCAGCATTTT.

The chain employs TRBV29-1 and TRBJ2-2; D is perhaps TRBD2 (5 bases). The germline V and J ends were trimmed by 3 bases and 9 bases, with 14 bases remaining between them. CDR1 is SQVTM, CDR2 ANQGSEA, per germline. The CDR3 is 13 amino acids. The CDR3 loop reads CSVESLLGRELFF. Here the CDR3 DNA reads TGCAGCGTTGAGTCCCTCCTCGGGAGGGAGCTGTTTTTT.

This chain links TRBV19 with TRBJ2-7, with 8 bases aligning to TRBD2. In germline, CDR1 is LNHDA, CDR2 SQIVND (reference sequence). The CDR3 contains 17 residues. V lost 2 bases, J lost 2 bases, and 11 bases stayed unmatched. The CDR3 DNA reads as TGTGCCAGTAGTATAAGGCGCGAAGTAGCGGGACCCTACGAGCAGTACTTC. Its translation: CASSIRREVAGPYEQYF.

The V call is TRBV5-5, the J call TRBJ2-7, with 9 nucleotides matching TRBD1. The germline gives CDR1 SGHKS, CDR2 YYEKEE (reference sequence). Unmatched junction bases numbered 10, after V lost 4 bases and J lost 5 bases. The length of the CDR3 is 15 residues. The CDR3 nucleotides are TGTGCCAGCAGCGGCCCCGGGACAGGGAATCACGAGCAGTACTTC. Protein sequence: CASSGPGTGNHEQYF.

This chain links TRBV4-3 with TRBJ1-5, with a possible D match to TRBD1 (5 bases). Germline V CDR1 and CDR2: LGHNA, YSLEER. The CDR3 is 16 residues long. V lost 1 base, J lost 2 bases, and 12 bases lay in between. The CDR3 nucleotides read TGCGCCAGCAGCCAAGCTCTTAGGGGTGGCAATCAGCCCCAGCATTTT. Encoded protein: CASSQALRGGNQPQHF.

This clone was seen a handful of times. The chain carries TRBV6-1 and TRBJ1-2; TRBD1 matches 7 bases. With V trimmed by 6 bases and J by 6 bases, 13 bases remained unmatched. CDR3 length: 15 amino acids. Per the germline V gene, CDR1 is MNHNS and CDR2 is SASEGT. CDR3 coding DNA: TGTGCCAGCAGCCTAGACAGGGCCCAACTGAATGGCTACACCTTC. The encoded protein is CASSLDRAQLNGYTF.

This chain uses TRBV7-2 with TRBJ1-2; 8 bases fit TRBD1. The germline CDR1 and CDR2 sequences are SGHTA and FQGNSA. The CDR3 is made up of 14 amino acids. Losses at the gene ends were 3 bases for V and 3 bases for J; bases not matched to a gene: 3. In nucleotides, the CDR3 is TGTGCCAGCAGCTTCCTACAGGGGGACTATGGCTACACCTTC. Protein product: CASSFLQGDYGYTF.

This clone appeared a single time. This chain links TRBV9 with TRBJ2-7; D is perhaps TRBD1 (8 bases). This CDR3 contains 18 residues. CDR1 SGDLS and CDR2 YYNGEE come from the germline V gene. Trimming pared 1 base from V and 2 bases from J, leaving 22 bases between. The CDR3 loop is CASSVSTGGGPIAYEQYF. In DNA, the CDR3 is TGTGCCAGCAGCGTATCTACAGGGGGAGGGCCGATCGCCTACGAGCAGTACTTC.

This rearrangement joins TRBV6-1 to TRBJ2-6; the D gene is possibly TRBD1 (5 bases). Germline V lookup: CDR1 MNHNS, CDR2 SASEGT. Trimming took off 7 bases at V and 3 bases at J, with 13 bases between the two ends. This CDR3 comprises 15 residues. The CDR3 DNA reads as TGTGCCAGCACTCCAGAAGGGGTTGGGGCCAACGTCCTGACTTTC. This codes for CASTPEGVGANVLTF.

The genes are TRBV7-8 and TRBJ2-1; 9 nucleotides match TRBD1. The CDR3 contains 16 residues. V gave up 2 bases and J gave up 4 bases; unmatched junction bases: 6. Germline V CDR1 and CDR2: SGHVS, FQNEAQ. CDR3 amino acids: CASSLLGTGLYNEQFF. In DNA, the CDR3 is TGTGCCAGCAGCTTATTGGGGACAGGGCTGTACAATGAGCAGTTCTTC.

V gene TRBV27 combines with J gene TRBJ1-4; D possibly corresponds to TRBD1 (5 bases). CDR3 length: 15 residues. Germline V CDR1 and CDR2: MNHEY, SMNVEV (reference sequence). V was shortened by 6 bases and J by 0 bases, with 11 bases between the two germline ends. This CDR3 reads CASSRDSATNEKLFF. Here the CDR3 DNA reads TGTGCCAGCAGCCGAGACAGTGCAACTAATGAAAAACTGTTTTTT.

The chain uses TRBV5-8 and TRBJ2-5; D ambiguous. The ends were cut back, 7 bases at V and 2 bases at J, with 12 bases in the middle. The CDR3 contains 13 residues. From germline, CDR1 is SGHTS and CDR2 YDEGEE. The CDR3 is CASFLWFQETQYF. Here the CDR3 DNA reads TGTGCCAGCTTTCTATGGTTTCAAGAGACCCAGTACTTC.